Listed here are 28 T cell receptor beta chains from one sample, sequenced in a study of post-analysis software for immune sequencing data. The antigens for these receptors are not known. The study's findings and limits: TRBV segments more frequent in patients than in controls numbered roughly five and included TRBV5-6, TRBV5-1 and TRBV20-1.

Every TCR beta cDNA library bore unique molecular identifiers. TCRdb reprocessed the PCR reads with MiXCR, giving one entry per CDR3 protein. This sample yields roughly 400,000 distinct CDR3 sequences, of which roughly 40% are seen a single time; about 8% belongs to the top ten. Sequencing used blood. These receptors came from a girl aged 2 to 10 with multiple sclerosis.

V and J are TRBV10-3 and TRBJ2-5; D uncertain. Trimming removed 11 bases at V and 5 bases at J, with 18 bases between. Looked up from germline, CDR1 is ENHRY and CDR2 is SYGVKD. The length of the CDR3 is 13 residues. CDR3 in DNA: TGTGCCGTCAATGCAGGCCCCGATGAGACCCAGTACTTC. It specifies CAVNAGPDETQYF.

This rearrangement joins TRBV29-1 to TRBJ2-5; perhaps TRBD1 as D (5 bases). The CDR3 consists of 13 residues. Germline CDR1 is SQVTM and CDR2 is ANQGSEA. V shed 7 bases and J shed 11 bases, with 23 bases lying between them. CDR3 region: CSAKDTSYNEQYF. The CDR3 coding sequence is TGCAGCGCCAAGGACACGTCCTACAATGAGCAGTACTTC.

The chain joins TRBV14 to TRBJ1-4, with D perhaps matching TRBD1 (5 bases). The CDR3 spans 16 residues. V was trimmed by 0 bases and J by 5 bases, leaving 13 bases between them. Germline CDR1 is SGHDN and CDR2 is FVKESK. The CDR3 bases are TGTGCCAGCAGCCAAGATGGTGCAGGGTCCAATGAAAAACTGTTTTTT. Protein product: CASSQDGAGSNEKLFF. The full variable domain, completed using reference TRBV14 and TRBJ1-4, is EAGVTQFPSHSVIEKGQTVTLRCDPISGHDNLYWYRRVMGKEIKFLLHFVKESKQDESGMPNNRFLAERTGGTYSTLKVQPAELEDSGVYFCASSQDGAGSNEKLFFGSGTQLSVL.

The sample holds a few counts of this clonotype. The rearrangement uses TRBV10-3 and TRBJ2-3; no firm D call. The germline V gene encodes CDR1 ENHRY and CDR2 SYGVKD. CDR3 length equals 14 residues. Between the trimmed V and J ends, which lost 3 bases and 1 base, there was a span of 8 bases. The CDR3 nucleotides read TGTGCCATCAGTGACGTCGACGGCACAGATACGCAGTATTTT. It specifies CAISDVDGTDTQYF.

This clonotype was seen a few times. V and J are TRBV9 and TRBJ2-1, with D possibly matching TRBD2 (5 bases). This CDR3 has 12 amino acids. The V end was cut by 0 bases, the J end by 15 bases, with 13 bases between. Germline CDR1 SGDLS, CDR2 YYNGEE. The CDR3 bases are TGTGCCAGCAGCGTAGGACGCGGAGGTCCGTTCTTC. Protein product: CASSVGRGGPFF.

This clonotype was detected ten times or more. V gene TRBV7-3 combines with J gene TRBJ2-3; 9 nucleotides match TRBD2. The germline V gene has CDR1 SGHTA and CDR2 FQGTGA. The V segment lost 5 bases and the J segment 5 bases; nucleotides outside the gene matches: 5. CDR3 length: 14 amino acids. In DNA form, the CDR3 reads TGTGCCAGCAGCCTGGGACTAGCAGGAGATACGCAGTATTTT. Its protein product is CASSLGLAGDTQYF.

The chain employs TRBV18 and TRBJ2-1; either TRBD1 or TRBD2 may supply D (5 bases each). Germline-derived CDR1 and CDR2 are KGHSH and LQKENI. The CDR3 is 16 residues long. Trimming pared 1 base from V and 10 bases from J, leaving 20 bases between. DNA for the CDR3: TGTGCCAGCTCACCACGACTCGAAGCCCATCGGGACGAGCAGTTCTTC. Translation: CASSPRLEAHRDEQFF.

This clonotype was seen a few times. V usage is TRBV5-5 and J usage is TRBJ2-4; the match to TRBD2 covers 8 bases. The V gene's germline CDR1 is SGHKS and CDR2 YYEKEE (reference sequence). The V segment lost 4 bases and the J segment 8 bases; nucleotides outside the gene matches: 11. The CDR3 runs 15 residues. The CDR3 sequence is CASSLMTSVKHIQYF. The DNA for the CDR3 is TGTGCCAGCAGCCTTATGACTAGCGTTAAGCACATTCAGTACTTC. Together with reference TRBV5-5 and TRBJ2-4, the CDR3 gives the full variable domain: DAGVTQSPTHLIKTRGQQVTLRCSPISGHKSVSWYQQVLGQGPQFIFQYYEKEERGRGNFPDRFSARQFPNYSSELNVNALLLGDSALYLCASSLMTSVKHIQYFGAGTRLSVL.

The chain recombines TRBV5-1 with TRBJ2-1; 12 bases agree with TRBD2. There are 21 residues in the CDR3. In germline, CDR1 is SGHRS, CDR2 YFSETQ. Trimming removed 3 bases from V and 0 bases from J; junction bases left unmatched: 16. The CDR3 nucleotides read TGCGCCAGCAGCTCAGATGCAACTAGCGGGGGGCTTAGGAGCTCCTACAATGAGCAGTTCTTC. This codes for CASSSDATSGGLRSSYNEQFF.

J is TRBJ2-7 and V is TRBV28, with a weak D call TRBD1 (5 bases). This CDR3 is 13 amino acids long. V was cut by 3 bases and J by 2 bases, with 8 bases left in between. Germline V gene lookup returns CDR1 MDHEN and CDR2 SYDVKM. The CDR3 sequence: CASSFRRAYEQYF. DNA of the CDR3: TGTGCCAGCAGTTTCCGCAGGGCCTACGAGCAGTACTTC.

This rearrangement joins TRBV7-9 to TRBJ1-2, with D maybe TRBD1 (5 bases). The germline CDR1 and CDR2 sequences are SEHNR and FQNEAQ (reference sequence). V lost 1 base, J lost 2 bases, and 11 bases lay in between. The CDR3 sequence is 15 residues long. This chain's CDR3 is CASSLDVRENYGYTF. The CDR3 region has the DNA TGTGCCAGCAGCTTAGACGTCAGGGAGAACTATGGCTACACCTTC.

The chain recombines TRBV3-1 with TRBJ2-7, with 8 bases aligning to TRBD1. The CDR3 has 15 amino acids. CDR1 and CDR2 from the germline V gene are LGHDT and YNNKEL (reference sequence). With V trimmed by 3 bases and J by 1 base, 5 bases remained unmatched. DNA of the CDR3: TGTGCCAGCAGCCACCGGGACAGGTATTCCTACGAGCAGTACTTC. Translation: CASSHRDRYSYEQYF.

V usage is TRBV28 and J usage is TRBJ1-6; no firm D call. CDR3 length: 11 amino acids. V lost 5 bases and J 8 bases, leaving 4 bases between the germline ends. Germline V lookup: CDR1 MDHEN, CDR2 SYDVKM. CDR3 residues: CASSTYSPLHF. For the CDR3, the DNA is TGTGCCAGCAGTACGTATTCACCCCTCCACTTT.

The J gene is TRBJ2-1, the V gene TRBV15, with D possibly being TRBD1 (6 bases). The CDR3 spans 14 residues. CDR1 LNHNV and CDR2 YYDKDF come from the germline V gene (reference sequence). The V and J ends lost 1 base and 6 bases respectively, with 10 bases between them. DNA of the CDR3: TGTGCCACCAGCAGAGCCATCAGGGGCAATGAGCAGTTCTTC. This sequence encodes CATSRAIRGNEQFF.

The V and J genes are TRBV10-3 and TRBJ2-3; TRBD1 might be the D (5 bases). V lost 3 bases and J lost 0, with 16 bases in between. In germline, CDR1 is ENHRY, CDR2 SYGVKD. The CDR3 length is 17 residues. CDR3 nucleotide sequence: TGTGCCATCAGTGACCTCCTGCAGGGTATGAGCACAGATACGCAGTATTTT. Translating it yields CAISDLLQGMSTDTQYF.

This clonotype was picked up one time. This chain uses TRBV6-6 with TRBJ1-2, with 8 bases matching TRBD1. Germline lookup yields CDR1 MNHNY and CDR2 SVGAGI (reference sequence). The J segment lost 4 bases and the V segment lost 6 bases, leaving 10 bases of the junction unmatched. The CDR3 has 15 amino acids. DNA of the CDR3: TGTGCCAGCAGCCAAATGGACAGGGTGGCCTATGGCTACACCTTC. This translates into CASSQMDRVAYGYTF.

In this sample, this clonotype turned up a few times. This CDR3 is CASSLAGPSNTEAFF. In nucleotides, the CDR3 is TGCGCCAGCAGCTTGGCCGGACCCTCGAACACTGAAGCTTTCTTT. The V call is TRBV5-1, the J call TRBJ1-1, with D uncertain. The CDR3 has 15 amino acids. In germline, CDR1 is SGHRS, CDR2 YFSETQ. V lost 0 bases, J lost 1 base, and 10 bases lay in between.

The chain employs TRBV29-1 and TRBJ2-1; D gene uncertain. The CDR3 spans 13 residues. From germline, CDR1 is SQVTM and CDR2 ANQGSEA. V was trimmed by 6 bases and J by 5 bases, leaving 14 bases between them. The CDR3 region has the DNA TGCAGCGTCCCTGGGAACCTCAACAATGAGCAGTTCTTC. Translated, it gives CSVPGNLNNEQFF.

J is TRBJ2-5 and V is TRBV6-5; D not resolved. Trimming removed 6 bases from V and 1 base from J, with 9 bases in between. The CDR3 totals 13 residues. Germline lookup yields CDR1 MNHEY and CDR2 SVGAGI. DNA of the CDR3: TGTGCCAGCAGGAGAGGTTTCCAAGAGACCCAGTACTTC. Its protein product is CASRRGFQETQYF.

This clonotype was counted between two and nine times. The V and J genes are TRBV12-3 or TRBV12-4 and TRBJ1-5, with 12 bases identical to TRBD1. V was clipped by 4 bases and J by 6 bases; unmatched bases: 10. CDR3 length: 17 residues. CDR3 nucleotide sequence: TGTGCCAGCAGTTGGGGACAGGGGGCCCCCAGGGGTCAGCCCCAGCATTTT. Protein product: CASSWGQGAPRGQPQHF.

In its sample, this clonotype was seen once. This chain uses TRBV6-1 with TRBJ1-2, with unresolved D. Germline CDR1 reads MNHNS; CDR2 reads SASEGT. Trimming shortened V by 2 bases and J by 5 bases, and 24 bases separated the two germline ends. The CDR3 consists of 18 residues. This CDR3 is CASSEFPMGDTGQYGYTF. CDR3 nucleotides: TGTGCCAGCAGTGAATTCCCCATGGGAGATACCGGCCAGTATGGCTACACCTTC.

The chain carries TRBV20-1 and TRBJ2-1; 10 bases align to TRBD2. The CDR3 length is 15 residues. The J segment lost 2 bases and the V segment lost 6 bases, leaving 7 bases of the junction unmatched. Germline assignment: CDR1 DFQATT and CDR2 SNEGSKA (reference sequence). The CDR3 nucleotides are TGCAGTGCCAGACTAGCGGGCCAGACCTACAATGAGCAGTTCTTC. Protein product: CSARLAGQTYNEQFF.

This clonotype has only a few counts. The rearrangement links TRBV6-6 to TRBJ1-2; D may be TRBD1 (5 bases). With 6 bases removed from V and 1 base from J, the gap between germline ends came to 12 bases. The CDR3 runs to 14 residues. The germline V gene encodes CDR1 MNHNY and CDR2 SVGAGI (reference sequence). The CDR3 bases are TGTGCCAGCAGCAACAGACAGTTTAACTATGGCTACACCTTC. Encoded protein: CASSNRQFNYGYTF.

Many counts were recorded for this clonotype. This rearrangement joins TRBV11-2 to TRBJ2-1, with D uncertain. Germline V gene lookup returns CDR1 SGHAT and CDR2 FQNNGV. Trimming pared 2 bases from V and 8 bases from J, leaving 4 bases between. This CDR3 is 11 amino acids long. CDR3 DNA: TGTGCCAGCAGCTTATCCGATGAGCAGTTCTTC. This translates into CASSLSDEQFF.

This clonotype was seen more than once but under ten times. This chain connects TRBV27 to TRBJ2-7; 7 bases agree with TRBD1. V lost 8 bases, J lost 2 bases, and 15 bases stayed unmatched. The CDR3 length is 16 residues. CDR1 and CDR2 (germline): MNHEY, SMNVEV (reference sequence). The CDR3 nucleotides are TGTGCCAGCCAACCCTGGACAGGTGGGATAACCTACGAGCAGTACTTC. The encoded protein is CASQPWTGGITYEQYF.

This clonotype was seen a handful of times. The J gene is TRBJ2-3, the V gene TRBV10-3, with 10 nucleotides matching TRBD2. Germline V lookup: CDR1 ENHRY, CDR2 SYGVKD. This CDR3 contains 15 residues. Trimming removed 5 bases from V and 2 bases from J; junction bases left unmatched: 4. CDR3 nucleotides: TGTGCCATCAGTATGACTAGCGGGCCCACAGATACGCAGTATTTT. This sequence encodes CAISMTSGPTDTQYF.

V gene TRBV7-9 combines with J gene TRBJ2-7; 10 bases are a match to TRBD1. CDR3 length equals 16 residues. Germline CDR1 is SEHNR and CDR2 is FQNEAQ (reference sequence). Losses at the gene ends were 2 bases for V and 4 bases for J; bases not matched to a gene: 8. CDR3 region: CASSLPNPGQGYEQYF. CDR3 in DNA: TGTGCCAGCAGCTTACCCAATCCGGGACAGGGGTACGAGCAGTACTTC.

In this sample, this clonotype turned up a few times. This rearrangement joins TRBV12-3 or TRBV12-4 to TRBJ2-5, with 9 bases that match TRBD2. With 3 bases clipped from V and 4 bases from J, the junction kept 3 bases outside the gene matches. This CDR3 contains 14 residues. CDR3 sequence (DNA): TGTGCCAGCAGTTTTAGCGGGAGCGCAGAGACCCAGTACTTC. Protein: CASSFSGSAETQYF.